The rows below give T cell receptor beta chains drawn from one sample of a study of blood T cell repertoires in COVID-19. The method was immunoSEQ multiplex PCR; TCRdb's version includes in-frame clones alone and lacks a portion of them. The data show about 320,000 clones, with over 75% seen just once and around 6.9% held by the top ten. The sample comprised peripheral blood. The receptors shown here come from a human donor in a cohort sampled during active COVID-19. Both conserved end residues are part of each CDR3. The D gene is left open where the match is weak. Rows may omit the clone size; those that give it use once, few, many or a size class.

v_call	clone_size	j_call	d_call	cdr3_aa	cdr3_nt
TRBV25-1	.	TRBJ1-1	.	CASSDYHVVEAFF	TGTGCCAGCAGTGACTATCACGTCGTTGAAGCTTTCTTT
TRBV29-1	few	TRBJ2-7	TRBD1	CSVPGQGAFEQYF	TGCAGCGTTCCGGGACAGGGGGCGTTCGAGCAGTACTTC
TRBV5-6	once	TRBJ1-4	.	CASSQDSNEKLFF	TGTGCCAGCAGCCAGGACAGCAATGAAAAACTGTTTTTT
TRBV10-2	once	TRBJ2-7	.	CASGEVSPYEQYF	TGCGCCAGCGGAGAGGTCTCCCCCTACGAGCAGTACTTC
TRBV7-2	.	TRBJ1-1	.	CASSLWGGASEAFF	TGTGCCAGCAGCTTATGGGGGGGCGCGTCTGAAGCTTTCTTT
TRBV19	.	TRBJ1-1	TRBD1	CASSAPDRGLKGAFF	TGTGCCAGTAGTGCCCCGGACAGGGGGTTAAAAGGGGCTTTCTTT
TRBV28	.	TRBJ1-1	.	CASSLVDTEAFF	TGTGCCAGCAGCCTCGTAGACACTGAAGCTTTCTTT
TRBV15	.	TRBJ1-4	TRBD1	CATRMTGASTNEKLFF	TGTGCCACCAGGATGACAGGGGCCTCAACTAATGAAAAACTGTTTTTT
TRBV5-4	.	TRBJ1-6	.	CASSLSRHYNSPLHF	TGTGCCAGCAGCTTGTCCAGGCACTATAATTCACCCCTCCACTTT
TRBV3-1/TRBV3-2	.	TRBJ2-3	TRBD1	CASRQSGQGADTQYF	TGTGCCAGCAGACAGTCGGGGCAGGGGGCAGATACGCAGTATTTT
TRBV10-2	.	TRBJ1-1	TRBD1	CASTTGHTEAFF	TGCGCCAGCACGACAGGGCACACTGAAGCTTTCTTT
TRBV6-6	.	TRBJ1-2	TRBD1	CASRTTGSDYGYTF	TGTGCCAGCAGAACGACAGGGTCCGACTATGGCTACACCTTC
TRBV7-9	.	TRBJ2-7	TRBD1	CASVMLGDRGSYEQYF	TGTGCCAGCGTCATGTTGGGGGACAGGGGGTCCTACGAGCAGTACTTC
TRBV7-3	.	TRBJ2-3	TRBD1	CASSLTPTGMGKTDTQYF	TGTGCCAGCAGCTTAACACCGACAGGGATGGGAAAAACAGATACGCAGTATTTT
TRBV30	.	TRBJ2-5	TRBD1	CACSRGRETQYF	TGTGCCTGTTCTAGGGGGCGGGAGACCCAGTACTTC
TRBV7-2	few	TRBJ2-3	TRBD2	CASSLGSGGDTQYF	TGTGCCAGCAGCTTGGGTAGCGGGGGAGATACGCAGTATTTT
TRBV5-4	.	TRBJ2-5	.	CASSLGAPGVGETQYF	TGTGCCAGCAGCTTGGGGGCCCCCGGGGTAGGAGAGACCCAGTACTTC
TRBV10-2	.	TRBJ1-3	.	CASAGRSGNTIYF	TGCGCCAGCGCCGGGAGGTCCGGAAACACCATATATTTT
TRBV7-3	.	TRBJ1-6	.	CASSSGPPNSPLHF	TGTGCCAGCAGCTCAGGGCCGCCGAATTCACCCCTCCACTTT
TRBV27	.	TRBJ1-1	.	CASSAYRAGNTEAFF	TGTGCCAGCAGTGCTTACAGGGCTGGGAACACTGAAGCTTTCTTT
TRBV28	.	TRBJ2-1	.	CASSYRENNEQFF	TGTGCCAGCAGTTACAGGGAAAACAATGAGCAGTTCTTC
TRBV15	.	TRBJ2-7	TRBD1	CATSRGTGTGGYEQYF	TGTGCCACCAGCAGAGGTACCGGGACAGGGGGGTACGAGCAGTACTTC
TRBV5-1	few	TRBJ2-1	TRBD2	CASSLQRGGLNEQFF	TGCGCCAGCAGCCTCCAGCGGGGGGGCCTCAATGAGCAGTTCTTC
TRBV13	.	TRBJ2-7	.	CASSLGRTMRWQYF	TGTGCCAGCAGCTTAGGGAGGACAATGAGGTGGCAGTACTTC
TRBV6-5	.	TRBJ1-4	.	CASRGADPNEKLFF	TGTGCCAGCAGGGGGGCAGACCCTAATGAAAAACTGTTTTTT
TRBV7-9	.	TRBJ1-4	.	CASSSRDIHEKLFF	TGTGCCAGCAGCTCCCGGGACATTCATGAAAAACTGTTTTTT
TRBV5-1	.	TRBJ1-6	.	CASSSDRMNSPLHF	TGCGCCAGCAGTTCAGACAGAATGAATTCACCCCTCCACTTT
TRBV27	.	TRBJ2-7	.	CASRRQANVYEQYF	TGTGCCAGCAGAAGACAGGCCAACGTTTACGAGCAGTACTTC
TRBV6-5	.	TRBJ2-7	TRBD1	CASSLPGQGRYEQYF	TGTGCCAGCAGTCTGCCGGGACAGGGGCGATACGAGCAGTACTTC
TRBV5-1	.	TRBJ1-3	.	CASTGGTGNTIYF	TGCGCCAGCACGGGGGGTACTGGAAACACCATATATTTT
TRBV4-1	few	TRBJ2-7	TRBD2	CASSQITSGAYEQYF	TGCGCCAGCAGCCAGATCACTAGCGGGGCCTACGAGCAGTACTTC